This TCR beta chain was identified in a study of radiation and T cells in renal cell carcinoma. V shed 4 bases and J 8 bases; nucleotides not matched to a gene: 6. In germline, CDR1 is MNHNS, CDR2 SASEGT. The length of the CDR3 is 14 residues. The data were produced by immunoSEQ multiplex PCR, yet TCRdb's version contains in-frame clones alone and is incomplete. The sample includes around 77,000 clones, roughly 85% seen only once; the top ten take more than 2%. Sample time point: blood 4 weeks post-SBRT, at nephrectomy. Treatment meaning: 15 Gy SBRT to primary tumor, nephrectomy 4 weeks later. The TCR originated in a woman aged 55 to 70 with renal cell carcinoma. Sequences were derived from blood, sampled from a patient whose treatment included radiotherapy and nephrectomy. The genes are TRBV6-1 and TRBJ2-4; 9 bases are a match to TRBD1. DNA for the CDR3: TGTGCCAGCAGTGCGGGGACAGGGATGGACATTCAGTACTTC. It translates to CASSAGTGMDIQYF.